This T cell receptor beta chain originates from a study of Graves' ophthalmopathy and Graves' hyperthyroidism. Study-wide points: Most expanded clonotypes from thyroid (those above 0.001 frequency) were also found in blood. A classifier, a 13-signature model, separated ophthalmopathy from stable hyperthyroidism with about 88% sensitivity and around 83% specificity. The model reached 55% to 71% sensitivity and about 73% specificity for predicting ophthalmopathy progression.

Germline V gene lookup returns CDR1 SGHTA and CDR2 FQGTGA. CDR3 length equals 16 residues. The V end was cut by 6 bases, the J end by 4 bases, with 21 bases between. As regards this clonotype: Its antigen is as yet unknown.

The evidence that diagnosis relied on was clinical symptoms, serum thyroxine, TRAb, thyroid ultrasound and orbital computed tomography. RNA transcripts were the source from which TCR beta CDR3 regions were amplified. HTBI-primed RT-PCR formed the first round, and a multiplex PCR formed the second. TCRdb analysed the multiplex PCR reads with MiXCR anew, one entry per CDR3 protein. The sample lists 580,000 or so distinct CDR3 sequences, roughly 39% occurring once. This clonotype originated in an adult man with Graves' hyperthyroidism. Sequenced input: peripheral blood or thyroid tissue (not recorded which). V and J are TRBV7-3 and TRBJ1-2, with D unclear. In DNA form, the CDR3 reads TGTGCCAGCAGTCCCGGAGGAGGAGGGAGTTTCTATGGCTACACCTTC. This sequence encodes CASSPGGGGSFYGYTF.